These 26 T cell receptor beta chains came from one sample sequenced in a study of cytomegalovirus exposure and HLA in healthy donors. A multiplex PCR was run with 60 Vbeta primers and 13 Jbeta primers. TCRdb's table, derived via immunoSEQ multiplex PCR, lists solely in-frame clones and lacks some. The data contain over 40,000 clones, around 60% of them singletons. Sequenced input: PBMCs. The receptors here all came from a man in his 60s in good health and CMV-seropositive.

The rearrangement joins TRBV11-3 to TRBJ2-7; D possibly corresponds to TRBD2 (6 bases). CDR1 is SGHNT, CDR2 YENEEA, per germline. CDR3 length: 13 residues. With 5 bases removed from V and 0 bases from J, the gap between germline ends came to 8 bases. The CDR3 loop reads CASSQDYSYEQYF. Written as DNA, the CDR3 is TGTGCCAGCAGCCAGGACTACTCCTACGAGCAGTACTTC.

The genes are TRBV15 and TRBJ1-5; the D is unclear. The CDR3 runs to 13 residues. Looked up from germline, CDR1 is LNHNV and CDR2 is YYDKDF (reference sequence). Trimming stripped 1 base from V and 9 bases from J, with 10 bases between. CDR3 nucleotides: TGTGCCACCAGCAGAGTGCGGTCGTCGCCCCAGCATTTT. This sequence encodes CATSRVRSSPQHF.

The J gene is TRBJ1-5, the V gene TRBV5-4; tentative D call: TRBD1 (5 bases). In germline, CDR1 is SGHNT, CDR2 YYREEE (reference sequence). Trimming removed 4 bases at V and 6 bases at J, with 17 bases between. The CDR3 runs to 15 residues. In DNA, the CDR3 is TGTGCCAGCAGCCTGGGGGGAGGGGCGAGTCAGCCCCAGCATTTT. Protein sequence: CASSLGGGASQPQHF.

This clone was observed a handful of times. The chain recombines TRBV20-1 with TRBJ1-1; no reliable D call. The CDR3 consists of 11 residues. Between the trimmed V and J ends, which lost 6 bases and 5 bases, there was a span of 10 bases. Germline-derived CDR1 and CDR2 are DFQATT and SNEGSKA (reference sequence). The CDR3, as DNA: TGCAGTGCCCCGCTAATTACTGAAGCTTTCTTT. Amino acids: CSAPLITEAFF.

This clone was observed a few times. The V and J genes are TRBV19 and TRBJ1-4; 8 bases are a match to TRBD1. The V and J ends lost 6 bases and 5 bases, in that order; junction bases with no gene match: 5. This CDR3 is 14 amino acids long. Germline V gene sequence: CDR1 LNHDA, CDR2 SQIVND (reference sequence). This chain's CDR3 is CASRTQGGNEKLFF. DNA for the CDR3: TGTGCCAGTAGGACACAGGGGGGGAATGAAAAACTGTTTTTT.

The CDR3: CASSQDRGYADTQYF. As DNA, the CDR3 is TGTGCCAGCAGCCAGGACAGGGGATATGCAGATACGCAGTATTTT. The J gene is TRBJ2-3, the V gene TRBV5-4; 9 nucleotides line up with TRBD1. This CDR3 has 15 residues. Germline loops: CDR1 SGHNT, CDR2 YYREEE (reference sequence). The ends lost 4 bases at V and 4 bases at J; junction bases unmatched: 7.

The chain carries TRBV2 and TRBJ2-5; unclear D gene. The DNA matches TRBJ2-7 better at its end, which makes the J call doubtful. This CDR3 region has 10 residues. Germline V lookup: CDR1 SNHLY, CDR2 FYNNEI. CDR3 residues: CASSAYEQYF. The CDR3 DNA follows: TGTGCCAGCAGTGCTTACGAGCAGTACTTC.

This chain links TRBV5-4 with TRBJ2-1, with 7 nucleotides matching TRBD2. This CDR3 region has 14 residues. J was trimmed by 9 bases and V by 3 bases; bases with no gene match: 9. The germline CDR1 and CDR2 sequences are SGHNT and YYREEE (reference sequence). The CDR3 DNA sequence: TGTGCCAGCAGCTCGTTCGCGGGAGATAGTGAGCAGTTCTTC. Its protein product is CASSSFAGDSEQFF. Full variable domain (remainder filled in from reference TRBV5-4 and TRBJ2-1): ETGVTQSPTHLIKTRGQQVTLRCSSQSGHNTVSWYQQALGQGPQFIFQYYREEENGRGNFPPRFSGLQFPNYSSELNVNALELDDSALYLCASSSFAGDSEQFFGPGTRLTVL.

The CDR3 bases are TGTGCCTGGAATGGCGGGAGGGCGGGGGAGCAGTACTTC. This codes for CAWNGGRAGEQYF. This chain uses TRBV30 with TRBJ2-5; 9 positions match TRBD2. Trimming cost V 4 bases and J 11 bases; bases outside gene matches: 11. From germline, CDR1 is GTSNPN and CDR2 SVGIG (reference sequence). The CDR3 runs to 13 residues.

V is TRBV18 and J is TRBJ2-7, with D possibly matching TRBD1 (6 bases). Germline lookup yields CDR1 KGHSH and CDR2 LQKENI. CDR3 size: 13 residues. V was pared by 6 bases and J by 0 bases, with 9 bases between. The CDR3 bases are TGTGCCAGCTCTAAGGGGGACTCCTACGAGCAGTACTTC. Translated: CASSKGDSYEQYF.

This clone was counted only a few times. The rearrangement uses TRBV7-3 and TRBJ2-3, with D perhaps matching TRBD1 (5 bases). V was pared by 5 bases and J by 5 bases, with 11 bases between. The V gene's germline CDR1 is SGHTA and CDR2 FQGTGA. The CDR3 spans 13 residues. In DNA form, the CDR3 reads TGTGCCAGCAGCCCCCAGGGTCGAGATACGCAGTATTTT. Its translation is CASSPQGRDTQYF.

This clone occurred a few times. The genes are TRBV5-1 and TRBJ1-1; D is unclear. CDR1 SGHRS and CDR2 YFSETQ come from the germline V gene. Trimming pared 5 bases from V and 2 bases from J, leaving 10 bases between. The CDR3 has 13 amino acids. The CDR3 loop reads CASRQRANTEAFF. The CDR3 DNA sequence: TGCGCCAGCAGGCAGCGGGCCAACACTGAAGCTTTCTTT.

The CDR3 here is CAISESTQGAGGGEQFF. The CDR3 DNA is TGTGCCATCAGTGAGTCGACCCAGGGTGCCGGGGGGGGTGAGCAGTTCTTC. The chain joins TRBV10-3 to TRBJ2-1, with TRBD2 identical over 8 bases. V lost 0 bases to trimming and J lost 9 bases; unmatched junction nucleotides: 13. CDR1 is ENHRY, CDR2 SYGVKD, per germline. This CDR3 has 17 residues.

The CDR3 loop is CASSPGLAGGVSTDTQYF. The CDR3 DNA reads as TGTGCCAGCAGCCCGGGACTAGCGGGAGGAGTTAGCACAGATACGCAGTATTTT. The chain links TRBV7-2 to TRBJ2-3; TRBD2 matches at 15 bases. This CDR3 region has 18 residues. V gave up 5 bases and J gave up 0 bases; unmatched junction bases: 6. Germline CDR1 and CDR2: SGHTA and FQGNSA. Full variable domain (outside the CDR3, taken from reference TRBV7-2 and TRBJ2-3): GAGVSQSPSNKVTEKGKDVELRCDPISGHTALYWYRQSLGQGLEFLIYFQGNSAPDKSGLPSDRFSAERTGGSVSTLTIQRTQQEDSAVYLCASSPGLAGGVSTDTQYFGPGTRLTVL.

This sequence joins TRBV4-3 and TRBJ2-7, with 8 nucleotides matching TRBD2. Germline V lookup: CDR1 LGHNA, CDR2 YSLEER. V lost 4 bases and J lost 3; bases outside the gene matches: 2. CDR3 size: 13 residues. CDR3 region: CASSLAGSYEQYF. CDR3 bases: TGCGCCAGCAGCCTAGCGGGAAGCTACGAGCAGTACTTC.

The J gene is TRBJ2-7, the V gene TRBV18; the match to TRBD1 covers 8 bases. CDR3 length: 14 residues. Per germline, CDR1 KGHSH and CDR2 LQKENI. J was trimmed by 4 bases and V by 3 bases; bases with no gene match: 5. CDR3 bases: TGTGCCAGCTCACCGGTGGACAGGGTGTACGAGCAGTACTTC. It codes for CASSPVDRVYEQYF.

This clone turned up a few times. The CDR3 protein is CASSAYLLPVVLAGGDTQYF. CDR3 nucleotide sequence: TGTGCCAGCAGTGCCTATCTCTTACCCGTCGTTCTAGCGGGAGGCGATACGCAGTATTTT. The rearrangement uses TRBV6-1 and TRBJ2-3, with 11 bases identical to TRBD2. Germline V gene lookup returns CDR1 MNHNS and CDR2 SASEGT. V was clipped by 4 bases and J by 6 bases; unmatched bases: 21. This CDR3 has 20 amino acids.

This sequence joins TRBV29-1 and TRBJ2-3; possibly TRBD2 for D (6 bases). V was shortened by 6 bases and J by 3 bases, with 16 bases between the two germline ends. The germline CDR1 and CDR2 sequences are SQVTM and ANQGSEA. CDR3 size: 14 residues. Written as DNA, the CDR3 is TGCAGCGTGGGGCGCGGGGCGTTGACAGATACGCAGTATTTT. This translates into CSVGRGALTDTQYF.

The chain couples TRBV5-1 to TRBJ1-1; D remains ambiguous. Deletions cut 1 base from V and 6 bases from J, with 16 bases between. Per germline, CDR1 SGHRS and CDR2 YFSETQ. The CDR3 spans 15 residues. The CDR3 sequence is CASSLLGTPAAEAFF. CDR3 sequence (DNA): TGCGCCAGCAGCTTGCTTGGAACACCCGCGGCTGAAGCTTTCTTT.

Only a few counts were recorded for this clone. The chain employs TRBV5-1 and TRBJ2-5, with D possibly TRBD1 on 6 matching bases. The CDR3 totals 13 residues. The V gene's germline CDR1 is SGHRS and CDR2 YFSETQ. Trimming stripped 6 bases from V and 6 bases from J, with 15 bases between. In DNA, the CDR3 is TGCGCCAGCAATTTCCCCCAGGGGAAGACCCAGTACTTC. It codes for CASNFPQGKTQYF.

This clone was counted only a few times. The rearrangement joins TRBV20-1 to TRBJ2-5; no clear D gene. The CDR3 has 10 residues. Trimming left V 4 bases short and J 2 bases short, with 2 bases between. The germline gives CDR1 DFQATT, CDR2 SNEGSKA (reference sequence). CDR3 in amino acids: CSAIQETQYF. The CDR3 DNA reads TGCAGTGCTATACAAGAGACCCAGTACTTC.

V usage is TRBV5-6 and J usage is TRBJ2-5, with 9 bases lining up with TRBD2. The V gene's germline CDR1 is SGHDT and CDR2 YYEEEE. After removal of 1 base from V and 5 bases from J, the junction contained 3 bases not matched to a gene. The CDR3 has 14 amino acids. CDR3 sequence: CASSLLAGVETQYF. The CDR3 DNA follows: TGTGCCAGCAGCTTGTTAGCGGGAGTGGAGACCCAGTACTTC.

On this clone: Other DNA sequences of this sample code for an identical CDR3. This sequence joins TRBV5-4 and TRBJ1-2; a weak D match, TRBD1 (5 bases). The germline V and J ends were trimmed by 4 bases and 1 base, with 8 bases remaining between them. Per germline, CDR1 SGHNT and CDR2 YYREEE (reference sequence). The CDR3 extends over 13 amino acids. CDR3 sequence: CASSLDSNYGYTF. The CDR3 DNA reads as TGTGCCAGCAGCCTAGACAGTAACTATGGCTACACCTTC.

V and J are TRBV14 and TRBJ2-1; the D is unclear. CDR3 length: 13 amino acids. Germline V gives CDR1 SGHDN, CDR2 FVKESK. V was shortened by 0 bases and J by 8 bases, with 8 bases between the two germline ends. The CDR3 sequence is CASSQELTDEQFF. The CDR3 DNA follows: TGTGCCAGCAGCCAAGAACTCACGGATGAGCAGTTCTTC.

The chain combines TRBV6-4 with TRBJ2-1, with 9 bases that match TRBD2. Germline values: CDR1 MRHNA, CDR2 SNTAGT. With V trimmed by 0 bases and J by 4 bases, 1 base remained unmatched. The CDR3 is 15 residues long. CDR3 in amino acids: CASSDSAGGYNEQFF. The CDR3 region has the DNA TGTGCCAGCAGTGACTCGGCGGGAGGGTACAATGAGCAGTTCTTC.

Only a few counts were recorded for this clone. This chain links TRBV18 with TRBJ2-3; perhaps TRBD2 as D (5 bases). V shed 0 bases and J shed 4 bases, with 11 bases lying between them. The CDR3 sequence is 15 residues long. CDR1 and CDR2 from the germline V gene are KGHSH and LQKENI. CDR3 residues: CASSPPRTQADTQYF. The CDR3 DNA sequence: TGTGCCAGCTCACCACCCCGGACTCAGGCAGATACGCAGTATTTT. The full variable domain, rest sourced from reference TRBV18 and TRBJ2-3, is NAGVMQNPRHLVRRRGQEARLRCSPMKGHSHVYWYRQLPEEGLKFMVYLQKENIIDESGMPKERFSAEFPKEGPSILRIQQVVRGDSAAYFCASSPPRTQADTQYFGPGTRLTVL.